Sequencing of this T cell receptor (beta chain) was carried out in a study of T-cell memory formation after mild COVID-19. Across the study: TCR clusters were largely donor specific. Study-wide findings and caveats: Clonal second-wave expansions that peaked on day 37 had unconfirmed SARS-CoV-2 specificity. Later expanders leaned toward CD4+, whereas clones contracting from day 15 to 85 were balanced CD4/CD8. CD8+ contracting clones occupied EMRA, while CD4+ ones occupied mainly CM and EM.

Trimming pared 0 bases from V and 12 bases from J, leaving 15 bases between. This CDR3 contains 14 residues. Germline CDR1 and CDR2: LNHNV and YYDKDF (reference sequence). TCRdb recomputed calls from the 5' RACE reads with MiXCR, one row per CDR3 protein. The table shows over 120,000 distinct CDR3 sequences, with almost 25% occurring only once. Details on this clonotype: Its target is unknown.

The source of this sequence is an adult woman who had mild COVID-19 (a few samples of this study predate the infection). Cell type and time point are not known. The chain combines TRBV15 with TRBJ2-1; the D gene is possibly TRBD2 (6 bases). The material sequenced was PBMCs or a T cell subset sorted from them (not recorded which). Here the CDR3 reads CATSRDLLGGGQFF. In nucleotides, the CDR3 is TGTGCCACCAGCAGAGATCTCTTGGGGGGTGGGCAGTTCTTC. Based on the CDR3 plus reference TRBV15 and TRBJ2-1, the full variable domain is DAMVIQNPRYQVTQFGKPVTLSCSQTLNHNVMYWYQQKSSQAPKLLFHYYDKDFNNEADTPDNFQSRRPNTSFCFLDIRSPGLGDTAMYLCATSRDLLGGGQFFGPGTRLTVL.